This T cell receptor beta chain was obtained from a study of T cells in Graves' hyperthyroidism and ophthalmopathy. The study, taken as a whole, reports: Blood shared most expanded thyroid clonotypes above 0.001.

CDR1 is SGHTA, CDR2 FQGTGA, per germline. V lost 1 base, J lost 7 bases, and 12 bases lay in between. The CDR3 is 14 amino acids. Amplification targeted TCR beta CDR3 regions from RNA transcripts. First-round RT-PCR with HTBI primers amplified the TCR CDR3 region. Via MiXCR, TCRdb re-called the multiplex PCR reads, giving one row per CDR3 protein. Seen here are roughly 700,000 distinct CDR3 sequences, 12% to 15% observed once, and the top ten hold around 9.6%. Note on this clonotype: Antigen: not known.

This TCR was recovered from a woman younger than 35 with Graves' hyperthyroidism. This chain uses TRBV7-3 with TRBJ2-3, with D perhaps assigned TRBD1 or TRBD2 (5 bases each). What was sequenced was blood. As DNA, the CDR3 is TGTGCCAGCAGCTTAAGCAGGGAGCCTAATACGCAGTATTTT. Its protein product is CASSLSREPNTQYF.